A single sample gave rise to the 7 T cell receptor beta chains below, sequenced in a study of blood T cell repertoires in COVID-19. The repertoire was sequenced with immunoSEQ multiplex PCR; TCRdb's copy has only in-frame clones and lacks some. The repertoire consists of 110,000 or so clones, with about 84% occurring once and the leading ten covering under 2%. Sequencing was performed on peripheral blood. The receptors were gathered from a man in his fifties or sixties with acute or convalescent COVID-19.

On this clone itself: A read error may produce the germline difference seen at one junction end. The chain links TRBV5-1 to TRBJ1-4; D remains ambiguous. Per germline, CDR1 SGHRS and CDR2 YFSETQ. The CDR3 totals 13 residues. CDR3 sequence (DNA): TGCGCCAGCAGCCTTTCAACTAATGAAGAACTGTTTTTT. As protein: CASSLSTNEELFF. Full variable domain (remainder filled in from reference TRBV5-1 and TRBJ1-4): KAGVTQTPRYLIKTRGQQVTLSCSPISGHRSVSWYQQTPGQGLQFLFEYFSETQRNKGNFPGRFSGRQFSNSRSEMNVSTLELGDSALYLCASSLSTNEELFFGSGTQLSVL.

The gene calls are TRBV3-1 (or the pseudogene TRBV3-2) and TRBJ2-1, with D possibly TRBD2 on 5 matching bases. CDR1 is LGHDT and CDR2 is YNNKEL in the germline V gene (reference sequence). V dropped 1 base and J dropped 4 bases, with 5 bases sitting between them. This CDR3 contains 13 residues. The CDR3 nucleotides are TGTGCCAGCAGCCAAGTAGCGTACAATGAGCAGTTCTTC. Protein: CASSQVAYNEQFF.

This clone was seen a few times. The chain joins TRBV4-1 to TRBJ1-1, with 7 bases that match TRBD1. Losses at the gene ends were 4 bases for V and 4 bases for J; bases not matched to a gene: 12. Germline CDR1 and CDR2: MGHRA and YSYEKL. The CDR3 totals 16 residues. The DNA for the CDR3 is TGCGCCAGCAGCCGGGATGGCCACAGGGGAGGCACTGAAGCTTTCTTT. Encoded protein: CASSRDGHRGGTEAFF.

The V call is TRBV5-6, the J call TRBJ2-7, with TRBD2 matching over 13 bases. The CDR3 consists of 14 residues. From germline, CDR1 is SGHDT and CDR2 YYEEEE. J lost 4 bases, V lost 4 bases, and 2 bases had no gene match. As DNA, the CDR3 is TGTGCCAGCAGCGGGACTAGCGGGGTGTACGAGCAGTACGTC. As protein: CASSGTSGVYEQYV.

The rearrangement uses TRBV12-3 or TRBV12-4 and TRBJ1-6; maybe TRBD1 (6 bases). With 4 bases removed from V and 9 bases from J, the gap between germline ends came to 7 bases. The CDR3 contains 12 residues. The CDR3 DNA is TGTGCCAGCAGTTCAGGGGTTTCACCCCTCCACTTT. It encodes CASSSGVSPLHF.

The chain is built from TRBV5-4 and TRBJ1-4, with D possibly being TRBD1 (6 bases). Trimming cost V 3 bases and J 2 bases, with 11 bases left between them. Germline CDR1 SGHNT, CDR2 YYREEE (reference sequence). The CDR3 spans 15 residues. In DNA, the CDR3 is TGTGCCAGCAGCTCACAGGGTCCCACTAATGAAAAACTGTTTTTT. Protein sequence: CASSSQGPTNEKLFF.

This chain uses TRBV18 with TRBJ2-5, with D possibly matching TRBD1 (5 bases). CDR1 and CDR2 (germline): KGHSH, LQKENI. V was shortened by 1 base and J by 2 bases, with 14 bases between the two germline ends. This CDR3 comprises 16 residues. The CDR3 sequence: CASSPQQPTEQETQYF. The CDR3 region has the DNA TGTGCCAGCTCACCACAACAGCCGACAGAACAAGAGACCCAGTACTTC.